Following are 2 T cell receptor beta chains from one sample sequenced in a study of cytomegalovirus exposure and HLA in healthy donors (dated by TCRdb to 2016 to 2017). To prepare the library, the immunoSEQ multiplex PCR assay was applied. A mixture of 60 forward primers for TCR Vbeta segments and 13 reverse primers for TCR Jbeta segments was used in the multiplex PCR. What TCRdb holds here is the immuneACCESS table cut down to in-frame rearrangements. Part of the clones is not present; checked against another copy, under half of the missing clones reflect an unresolved V gene, and the others are unexplained. Present in this sample are 150,000 or so clones, 80% of which were seen just once. Jointly, the top ten make up 1% of the sample. The source material was PBMCs. Source of these receptors: a woman between 45 and 65 years old in good health and CMV-seropositive.

The chain combines TRBV9 with TRBJ1-3; the match to TRBD1 covers 8 bases. Per the germline V gene, CDR1 is SGDLS and CDR2 is YYNGEE. CDR3 size: 14 residues. The V and J ends lost 4 bases and 4 bases, in that order; junction bases with no gene match: 4. The CDR3 coding sequence is TGTGCCAGCAGCCGGACAGGGTTGGGAAACACCATATATTTT. Residues: CASSRTGLGNTIYF.

J is TRBJ2-1 and V is TRBV19; maybe TRBD1 (6 bases). The germline CDR1 and CDR2 sequences are LNHDA and SQIVND (reference sequence). The CDR3 is 15 residues long. Trimming stripped 6 bases from V and 5 bases from J, with 17 bases between. CDR3 residues: CASRGTPSFHNEQFF. The CDR3 nucleotides are TGTGCCAGTAGGGGGACACCATCCTTCCACAATGAGCAGTTCTTC.